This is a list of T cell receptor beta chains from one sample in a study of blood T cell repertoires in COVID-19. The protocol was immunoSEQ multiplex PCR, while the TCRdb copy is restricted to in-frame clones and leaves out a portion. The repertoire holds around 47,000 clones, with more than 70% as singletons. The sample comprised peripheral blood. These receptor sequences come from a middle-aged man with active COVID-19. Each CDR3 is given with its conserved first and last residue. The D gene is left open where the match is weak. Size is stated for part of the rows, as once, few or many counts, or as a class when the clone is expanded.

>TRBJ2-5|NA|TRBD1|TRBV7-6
TGTGCCAGCAGCCCCAAGACAGGGGCGGGAGAGACCCAGTACTTC
CASSPKTGAGETQYF
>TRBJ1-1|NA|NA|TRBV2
TGTGCCAGCAGTGATTTCGGGGGAACTGAAGCTTTCTTT
CASSDFGGTEAFF
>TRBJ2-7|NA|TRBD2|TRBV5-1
TGCGCCAGCAGCTTGGGCGGGGGGCCTACCTACGAGCAGTACTTC
CASSLGGGPTYEQYF
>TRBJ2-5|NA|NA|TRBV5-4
TGTGCCAGCAGCACCCTCGACAGGAAAGAGACCCAGTACTTC
CASSTLDRKETQYF
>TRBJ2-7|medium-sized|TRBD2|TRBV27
TGTGCCAGCAGTCCCGGACTAGACTCCTACGAGCAGTACTTC
CASSPGLDSYEQYF
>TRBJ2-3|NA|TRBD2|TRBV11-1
TGTGCCAGCAGCGCGACTAGCGGGGGGGCAGATACGCAGTATTTT
CASSATSGGADTQYF
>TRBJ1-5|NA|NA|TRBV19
TGTGCCAGTACCAGGGGTTGGGGTCAGCCCCAGCATTTT
CASTRGWGQPQHF
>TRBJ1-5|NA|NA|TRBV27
TGTGCCAGCAGTCTAAGGGGCAGGTTTCAGCCCCAGCATTTT
CASSLRGRFQPQHF
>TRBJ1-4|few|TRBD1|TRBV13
TGTGCCAGCAGCCCCCCCGGGACAGGGGGTGAAAAACTGTTTTTT
CASSPPGTGGEKLFF
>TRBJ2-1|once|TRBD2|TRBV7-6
TGTGCCAGCAGGTCGAATAGCGGGGGGAATGAGCAGTTCTTC
CASRSNSGGNEQFF
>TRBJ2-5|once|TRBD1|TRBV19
TGTGCCAGTAGAGATCGGACAGGGCGGGAGACCCAGTACTTC
CASRDRTGRETQYF
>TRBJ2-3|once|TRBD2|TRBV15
TGTGCCACCAGCAGAGATCTCATACTAGCGGGGGTAGCGCAGTATTTT
CATSRDLILAGVAQYF
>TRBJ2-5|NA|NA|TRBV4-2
TGTGCCAGCAGCCAAGATGTAGCCGGGGGGACCCAGTACTTC
CASSQDVAGGTQYF
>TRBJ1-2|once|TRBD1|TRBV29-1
TGCAGCGGCGGGACAGGGAATGGCTACACCTTC
CSGGTGNGYTF
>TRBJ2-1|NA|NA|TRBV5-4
TGTGCCGTAGCAGGCGGGGGCCTACGTTCCTACAATGAGCAGTTCTTC
CAVAGGGLRSYNEQFF
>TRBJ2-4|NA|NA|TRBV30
TGTGCCTGGAGTCCTACCTGGGCACTGAAAGCCAAAAACATTCAGTACTTC
CAWSPTWALKAKNIQYF
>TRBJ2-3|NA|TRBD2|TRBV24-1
TGTGCCACCAGTGACCTGGGACTAGCGGGGGTTTATACGCAGTATTTT
CATSDLGLAGVYTQYF
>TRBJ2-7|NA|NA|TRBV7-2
TGTGCCAGCAGCTTAGTGGGCGGGGATCCTCTAATGGAGCAGTACTTC
CASSLVGGDPLMEQYF
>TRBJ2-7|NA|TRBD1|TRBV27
TGTGCCAGCAGTCCCCAACCGGGACAGGGCTACGAGCAGTACTTC
CASSPQPGQGYEQYF
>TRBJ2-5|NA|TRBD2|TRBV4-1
TGCGCCAGCAGCCAAACCGGACTAGCGGGAGTGTTGGAGACCCAGTACTTC
CASSQTGLAGVLETQYF
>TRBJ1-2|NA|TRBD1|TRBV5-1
TGCGCCAGCAGCTTGGAAGGGACAGGGATAGCTAACTATGGCTACACCTTC
CASSLEGTGIANYGYTF
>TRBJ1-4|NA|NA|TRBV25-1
TGTGCCAGCAGTACCTCAAGCTATGATGAAAAACTGTTTTTT
CASSTSSYDEKLFF
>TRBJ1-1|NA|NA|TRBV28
TGTGCCAGCAGTCCACTCTCGACGGGAAACACTGAAGCTTTCTTT
CASSPLSTGNTEAFF
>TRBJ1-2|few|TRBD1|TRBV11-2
TGTGCCAGCAGCCTCGAAAGACAGGGGCTCTATGGCTACACCTTC
CASSLERQGLYGYTF
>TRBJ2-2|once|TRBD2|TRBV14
TGTGCCAGCAGCCGAAGCGGGGGGGCAACCACCGGGGAGCTGTTTTTT
CASSRSGGATTGELFF
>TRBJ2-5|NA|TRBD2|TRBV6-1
TGTGCCAGCAGTGAACAAGCGGGGGGCCAAGAGACCCAGTACTTC
CASSEQAGGQETQYF
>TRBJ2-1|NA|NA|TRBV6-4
TGTGCCAGCAGTGACTCGGCGGGGCCCCGGGGTGAGCAGTTCTTC
CASSDSAGPRGEQFF
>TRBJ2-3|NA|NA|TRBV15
TGTGCCACCGAGGGACAAACAACCACAGATACGCAGTATTTT
CATEGQTTTDTQYF
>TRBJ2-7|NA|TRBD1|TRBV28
TGTGCCAGCAGACCGGGACAGGGGGGCTCCTACGAGCAGTACTTC
CASRPGQGGSYEQYF
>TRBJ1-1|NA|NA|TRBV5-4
TGTGCCAGTTTCCTATCCGGGGTAACTGAAGCTTTCTTT
CASFLSGVTEAFF
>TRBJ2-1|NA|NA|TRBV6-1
TGTGCCAGCAGTGAATGGGGGGCCTACAATGAGCAGTTCTTC
CASSEWGAYNEQFF
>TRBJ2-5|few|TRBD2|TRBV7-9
TGTGCCAGCAGCCCCGGGGTAGCGGGGGGGCAAGAGACCCAGTACTTC
CASSPGVAGGQETQYF
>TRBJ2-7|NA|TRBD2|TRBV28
TGTGCCAGCAGTTTATTTGCAGCGGGAGCCCACGAGCAGTACTTC
CASSLFAAGAHEQYF
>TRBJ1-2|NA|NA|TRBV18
TGTGCCAGCTCCCTAGAGACAGGAAAGAACTATGGCTACACCTTC
CASSLETGKNYGYTF
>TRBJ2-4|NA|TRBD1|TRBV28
TGTGCCAGCAGAGGGGGCATGGGACAGGTTGTCCGTGCTATAGCCAAAAACATTCAGTACTTC
CASRGGMGQVVRAIAKNIQYF
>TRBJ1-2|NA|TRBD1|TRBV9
TGTGCCAGCAGCGTAGTTCCGAACAGGGGGCAGAATGGCTACACCTTC
CASSVVPNRGQNGYTF
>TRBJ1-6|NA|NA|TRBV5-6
TGTGCCAGCAGCAAATCATCCCGGGAGCCCCTCCACTTT
CASSKSSREPLHF
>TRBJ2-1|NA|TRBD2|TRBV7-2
TGTGCCAGCAGCTTGGGCGGGGGGGGCATTTACAATGAGCAGTTCTTC
CASSLGGGGIYNEQFF
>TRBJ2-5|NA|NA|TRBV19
TGTGCCAGTTATAGCGGACTCGGGACCCAGTACTTC
CASYSGLGTQYF
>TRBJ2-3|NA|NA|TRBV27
TGTGCCAGCAGTTCCTCGGGAGTCGGCACAGATACGCAGTATTTT
CASSSSGVGTDTQYF
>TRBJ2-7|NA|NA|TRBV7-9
TGTGCCAGCAGCTTAGTGCTGGGAGAGGAGAGCGGGGAGCAGTACTTC
CASSLVLGEESGEQYF
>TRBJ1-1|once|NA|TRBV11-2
TGTGCCAGCAGCTCCCCCGGTGGGGGCCGGACTGAAGCTTTCTTT
CASSSPGGGRTEAFF
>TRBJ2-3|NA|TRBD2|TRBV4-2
TGTGCCAGCAGCCAAGTAGCCCAGCGGGGGGGGGATACGCAGTATTTT
CASSQVAQRGGDTQYF
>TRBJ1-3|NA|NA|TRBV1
TGCACCAGCAGCCAAGATTCCCCAATAGTCGTCCAAGGAAACACCATATATTTT
CTSSQDSPIVVQGNTIYF
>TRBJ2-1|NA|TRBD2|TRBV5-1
TGCGCCAGCAGCTTGACTAGCGGGAGGGCCTATGAGCAGTTCTTC
CASSLTSGRAYEQFF
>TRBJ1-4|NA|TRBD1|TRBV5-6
TGTGCCAGCAGCCCGGCGGACAGGTTTAATGAAAAACTGTTTTTT
CASSPADRFNEKLFF
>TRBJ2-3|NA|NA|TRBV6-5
TGTGCCAGCAGCAACTCCGCGGGGGCCTGGGGGTCGCAGTATTTT
CASSNSAGAWGSQYF
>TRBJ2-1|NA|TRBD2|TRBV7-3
TGTGCCAGCAGCCCCCGGGGGGAGAATGAGCAGTTCTTC
CASSPRGENEQFF
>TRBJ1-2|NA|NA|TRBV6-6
TGTGCCAGCAACTCCGGTGAACAGGCCTTCTACACCTTC
CASNSGEQAFYTF
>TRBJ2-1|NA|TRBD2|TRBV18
TGTGCCAGCTCACCGGGACTAGCGGTGACCTACAATGAGCAGTTCTTC
CASSPGLAVTYNEQFF
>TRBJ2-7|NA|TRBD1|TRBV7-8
TGTGCCAGCAGCTTATCTGACAGGGGGCGCCGTGTCTACGAGCAGTACTTC
CASSLSDRGRRVYEQYF
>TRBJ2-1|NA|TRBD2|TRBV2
TGTGCCAGCATCCCCTCCCGGCTAGCGGAAAATGAGCAGTTCTTC
CASIPSRLAENEQFF
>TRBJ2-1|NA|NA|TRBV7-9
TGTGCCAGCAGCCTCTGGACTACCCACAATGAGCAGTTCTTC
CASSLWTTHNEQFF
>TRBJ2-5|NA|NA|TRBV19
TGTGCCAGTAGTATAGATCGCGCGGCCACCGCGTCCCAGTACTTC
CASSIDRAATASQYF